What follows are 27 T cell receptor beta chains derived from one specimen sequenced in a study of naive and memory T cell subsets. These receptors' targets are unknown. General study results and limits: Naive repertoires, especially CD8, held a few larger clonotypes, possibly memory cells re-expressing CD45RA.

An equimolar mix of two oligonucleotides served as the beta constant-region primer for TRBC1 and TRBC2. Four rounds of PCR amplified the ligated cDNA using nested alpha and beta constant-region primers plus SP2. TCRdb called the UMI-ligation and nested PCR reads again in MiXCR, with one record for every CDR3 protein. Among around 93,000 distinct CDR3 sequences listed, approximately 11% were seen once. Sequencing used naive CD4+ T cells from blood. These receptors were collected from a human donor in good health.

This chain joins TRBV18 and TRBJ2-3; D might be TRBD2 (6 bases). The CDR3 sequence is 15 residues long. Germline assignment: CDR1 KGHSH and CDR2 LQKENI. V dropped 0 bases and J dropped 6 bases, with 13 bases sitting between them. CDR3 sequence (DNA): TGTGCCAGCTCACCACCGACTAGTAAAATTGATACGCAGTATTTT. Protein product: CASSPPTSKIDTQYF.

The V call is TRBV20-1, the J call TRBJ1-1; unclear D gene. This CDR3 comprises 13 residues. Trimming pared 3 bases from V and 0 bases from J, leaving 8 bases between. The germline gives CDR1 DFQATT, CDR2 SNEGSKA (reference sequence). CDR3 region: CSASNPLNTEAFF. In nucleotides, the CDR3 is TGCAGTGCTAGTAATCCGTTGAACACTGAAGCTTTCTTT.

This clonotype came up many times. The J gene is TRBJ2-7, the V gene TRBV19; weak D call: TRBD1 (6 bases). Germline CDR1 LNHDA, CDR2 SQIVND (reference sequence). V was cut by 4 bases and J by 3 bases, with 19 bases left in between. This CDR3 comprises 16 residues. The CDR3 reads CASSRNTGYQNYEQYF. The CDR3 bases are TGTGCCAGTAGTAGAAATACAGGGTACCAAAACTACGAGCAGTACTTC. Complete variable domain (other parts from reference TRBV19 and TRBJ2-7): DGGITQSPKYLFRKEGQNVTLSCEQNLNHDAMYWYRQDPGQGLRLIYYSQIVNDFQKGDIAEGYSVSREKKESFPLTVTSAQKNPTAFYLCASSRNTGYQNYEQYFGPGTRLTVT.

The chain has TRBV30 and TRBJ1-5; the D is unclear. Looked up from germline, CDR1 is GTSNPN and CDR2 is SVGIG (reference sequence). CDR3 length: 14 residues. The germline V and J ends were trimmed by 1 base and 3 bases, with 10 bases remaining between them. The CDR3 protein is CAWSEAALNQPQHF. The CDR3 nucleotides read TGTGCCTGGAGTGAAGCGGCCCTCAATCAGCCCCAGCATTTT.

V is TRBV7-3 and J is TRBJ2-1, with D tentatively TRBD1 or TRBD2 (5 bases each). Trimming left V 1 base short and J 5 bases short, with 15 bases between. CDR1 SGHTA and CDR2 FQGTGA come from the germline V gene. The length of the CDR3 is 16 residues. DNA for the CDR3: TGTGCCAGCAGCTTAAATTCGGGGCCCGGAAACAATGAGCAGTTCTTC. Amino acid sequence: CASSLNSGPGNNEQFF.

The gene calls are TRBV6-2 or TRBV6-3 and TRBJ2-5, with 13 bases lining up with TRBD2. The CDR3 is 17 amino acids. Losses at the gene ends were 6 bases for V and 5 bases for J; bases not matched to a gene: 12. Germline V gives CDR1 MNHEY, CDR2 SVGEGT. This CDR3 is CASRPGLAGERRETQYF. The DNA of the CDR3 is TGTGCCAGCAGGCCCGGACTAGCGGGAGAGCGCCGGGAGACCCAGTACTTC.

This clonotype was seen more than once but under ten times. This rearrangement joins TRBV6-2 or TRBV6-3 to TRBJ1-5, with 7 bases identical to TRBD1. The trim removed 6 bases at V and 4 bases at J, leaving 6 bases unmatched. Germline V CDR1 and CDR2: MNHEY, SVGEGT. This CDR3 spans 14 amino acids. The CDR3 here is CASSETGSNQPQHF. CDR3 sequence (DNA): TGTGCCAGCAGCGAGACAGGGTCAAATCAGCCCCAGCATTTT.

V is TRBV30 and J is TRBJ2-7; TRBD2 might be the D (6 bases). The CDR3 consists of 17 residues. Per the germline V gene, CDR1 is GTSNPN and CDR2 is SVGIG (reference sequence). The V end lost 2 bases, the J end lost 8 bases, and 28 bases lay between the germline ends. CDR3 amino acids: CAWSQSGTHFYRGKQYF. The CDR3 bases are TGTGCCTGGAGTCAATCCGGGACCCATTTTTACCGGGGGAAGCAGTACTTC.

This clonotype was counted many times. The chain combines TRBV20-1 with TRBJ2-1; 8 positions agree with TRBD1. Looked up from germline, CDR1 is DFQATT and CDR2 is SNEGSKA (reference sequence). This CDR3 has 13 residues. V shed 5 bases and J 7 bases; nucleotides not matched to a gene: 7. The CDR3 DNA is TGCAGTGCTTTCTACAGGGGGAGGAATGAGCAGTTCTTC. Translation: CSAFYRGRNEQFF.

The chain links TRBV4-3 to TRBJ2-3; 10 positions match TRBD2. Germline V gives CDR1 LGHNA, CDR2 YSLEER. The V gene end was trimmed by 0 bases and the J gene end by 3 bases; junction bases not matched to a gene: 12. The CDR3 is 19 amino acids. The CDR3 loop reads CASSQEYLLAGAGTDTQYF. The CDR3 DNA reads as TGCGCCAGCAGCCAAGAGTACCTTCTAGCGGGGGCCGGAACAGATACGCAGTATTTT.

At least ten counts were recorded for this clonotype. This chain joins TRBV29-1 and TRBJ2-2; 7 positions agree with TRBD2. This CDR3 region has 12 residues. Losses at the gene ends were 3 bases for V and 8 bases for J; bases not matched to a gene: 3. Germline V CDR1 and CDR2: SQVTM, ANQGSEA. The CDR3 here is CSVDKRGGELFF. DNA of the CDR3: TGCAGCGTTGACAAGCGGGGTGGGGAGCTGTTTTTT.

This rearrangement joins TRBV20-1 to TRBJ2-7; 11 nucleotides match TRBD2. Germline V gene lookup returns CDR1 DFQATT and CDR2 SNEGSKA (reference sequence). This CDR3 spans 14 amino acids. Trimming took 0 bases from V and 9 from J; bases not matched to a gene: 7. CDR3 residues: CSARDRLAGRRQYF. The CDR3 bases are TGCAGTGCTAGAGATCGACTAGCGGGAAGGAGGCAGTACTTC.

This clonotype was recorded once. V is TRBV7-9 and J is TRBJ1-5; no clear D. Germline CDR1 and CDR2: SEHNR and FQNEAQ (reference sequence). This CDR3 spans 15 amino acids. The V gene lost 3 bases and the J gene lost 7 bases, with 16 bases spanning the gap. In DNA, the CDR3 is TGTGCCAGCAGCTTGGCGGGCGCGGAATACCAGCCCCAGCATTTT. It translates to CASSLAGAEYQPQHF.

This clonotype was detected a few times. The chain uses TRBV5-1 and TRBJ2-1; D is unresolved. The CDR3 is 13 amino acids. CDR1 is SGHRS and CDR2 is YFSETQ in the germline V gene. V was cut by 1 base and J by 6 bases, with 8 bases left in between. For the CDR3, the DNA is TGCGCCAGCAGCTTGACAGCCTTCAATGAGCAGTTCTTC. Translated: CASSLTAFNEQFF.

This clonotype was counted only a few times. The J gene is TRBJ1-1, the V gene TRBV12-3 or TRBV12-4, with 10 nucleotides matching TRBD1. The V and J ends lost 6 bases and 3 bases, in that order; junction bases with no gene match: 4. This CDR3 has 14 amino acids. The CDR3 bases are TGTGCCAGCAGGACAGGGGGCCTGTACACTGAAGCTTTCTTT. This sequence encodes CASRTGGLYTEAFF.

In its sample, this clonotype was seen many times. The chain joins TRBV20-1 to TRBJ2-1, with TRBD1 identical over 10 bases. Germline V gene sequence: CDR1 DFQATT, CDR2 SNEGSKA (reference sequence). The J segment lost 15 bases and the V segment lost 3 bases, leaving 5 bases of the junction unmatched. The CDR3 length is 11 residues. This chain's CDR3 is CSASPGQGPFF. The CDR3 region has the DNA TGCAGTGCTAGTCCGGGACAGGGGCCGTTCTTC.

This clonotype occurred a few times. The genes are TRBV9 and TRBJ2-1; D might be TRBD2 (6 bases). Looked up from germline, CDR1 is SGDLS and CDR2 is YYNGEE. There are 15 residues in the CDR3. The V end lost 1 base, the J end lost 5 bases, and 13 bases lay between the germline ends. CDR3 bases: TGTGCCAGCAGCGTAATGGTGGCGGGGAACAATGAGCAGTTCTTC. Amino acid sequence: CASSVMVAGNNEQFF. Variable domain in full (rest from reference TRBV9 and TRBJ2-1): DSGVTQTPKHLITATGQRVTLRCSPRSGDLSVYWYQQSLDQGLQFLIQYYNGEERAKGNILERFSAQQFPDLHSELNLSSLELGDSALYFCASSVMVAGNNEQFFGPGTRLTVL.

This clonotype has at least ten counts. The CDR3 loop is CASSESSHSYEQYF. As DNA, the CDR3 is TGTGCCAGCAGCGAGAGCTCCCACTCCTACGAGCAGTACTTC. The gene calls are TRBV7-6 and TRBJ2-7, with no clear D. Trimming shortened V by 5 bases and J by 0 bases, and 11 bases separated the two germline ends. CDR1 and CDR2 (germline): SGHVS, FNYEAQ. This CDR3 is 14 amino acids long. Together with reference TRBV7-6 and TRBJ2-7, the CDR3 gives the full variable domain: GAGVSQSPRYKVTKRGQDVALRCDPISGHVSLYWYRQALGQGPEFLTYFNYEAQQDKSGLPNDRFSAERPEGSISTLTIQRTEQRDSAMYRCASSESSHSYEQYFGPGTRLTVT.

The table lists this clonotype with many counts. The rearrangement joins TRBV5-6 to TRBJ1-5; maybe TRBD1 (6 bases). In germline, CDR1 is SGHDT, CDR2 YYEEEE. V was trimmed by 3 bases and J by 7 bases, leaving 11 bases between them. The CDR3 loop spans 13 amino acids. In DNA form, the CDR3 reads TGTGCCAGCAGCTGGGGGGCAAGCCAGCCCCAGCATTTT. Amino acid sequence: CASSWGASQPQHF. The variable domain in full, completed from reference TRBV5-6 and TRBJ1-5, reads DAGVTQSPTHLIKTRGQQVTLRCSPKSGHDTVSWYQQALGQGPQFIFQYYEEEERQRGNFPDRFSGHQFPNYSSELNVNALLLGDSALYLCASSWGASQPQHFGDGTRLSIL.

This clonotype was detected only a few times. The J gene is TRBJ1-2, the V gene TRBV29-1, with no clear D. CDR3 length: 12 residues. Germline CDR1 SQVTM, CDR2 ANQGSEA. V was cut by 7 bases and J by 2 bases, with 11 bases left in between. CDR3 region: CSGTIRNYGYTF. For the CDR3, the DNA is TGCAGCGGGACTATACGAAACTATGGCTACACCTTC.

The V call is TRBV30, the J call TRBJ2-1; D may be TRBD2 (6 bases). The CDR3 totals 15 residues. Per the germline V gene, CDR1 is GTSNPN and CDR2 is SVGIG (reference sequence). The V gene lost 0 bases and the J gene lost 5 bases, with 14 bases spanning the gap. The CDR3 protein is CAWSVETRGNNEQFF. CDR3 coding DNA: TGTGCCTGGAGTGTCGAGACTAGGGGAAACAATGAGCAGTTCTTC.

The V and J genes are TRBV3-1 and TRBJ2-3; 14 nucleotides line up with TRBD2. The CDR3 contains 14 residues. V was clipped by 6 bases and J by 7 bases; unmatched bases: 3. Germline loops: CDR1 LGHDT, CDR2 YNNKEL (reference sequence). Written as DNA, the CDR3 is TGTGCCAGCAGTCGGACTAGCGGGGGGTATACGCAGTATTTT. Translation: CASSRTSGGYTQYF.

The J gene is TRBJ1-1, the V gene TRBV6-2 or TRBV6-3; D is ambiguous. The CDR3 contains 13 residues. CDR1 is MNHEY and CDR2 is SVGEGT in the germline V gene. V lost 4 bases and J lost 3, with 9 bases in between. The CDR3 reads CASSWGGDTEAFF. Written as DNA, the CDR3 is TGTGCCAGCAGTTGGGGAGGAGACACTGAAGCTTTCTTT.

Only a few counts were recorded for this clonotype. The rearrangement uses TRBV9 and TRBJ2-2; D ambiguous. Trimming removed 1 base from V and 1 base from J, with 8 bases in between. Germline V gene data show CDR1 as SGDLS and CDR2 as YYNGEE. The CDR3 covers 15 residues. In DNA form, the CDR3 reads TGTGCCAGCAGCGTAACAGACGTGAACACCGGGGAGCTGTTTTTT. It specifies CASSVTDVNTGELFF.

The chain is built from TRBV10-3 and TRBJ2-7; 8 bases agree with TRBD1. Germline V gene sequence: CDR1 ENHRY, CDR2 SYGVKD. V lost 3 bases and J lost 2; bases outside the gene matches: 9. The CDR3 has 16 amino acids. The CDR3 DNA reads TGTGCCATCAGTGATCCAGGACAGGGAAAGACCTACGAGCAGTACTTC. Its translation is CAISDPGQGKTYEQYF.

The chain recombines TRBV27 with TRBJ1-6; D uncertain. The CDR3 length is 12 residues. V dropped 9 bases and J dropped 8 bases, with 11 bases sitting between them. Germline loops: CDR1 MNHEY, CDR2 SMNVEV (reference sequence). This CDR3 reads CASGRADSPLHF. CDR3 bases: TGTGCCAGTGGGAGGGCAGATTCACCCCTCCACTTT.

This clonotype was counted ten times or more. The chain uses TRBV5-1 and TRBJ2-5, with TRBD1 as a possible D gene (5 bases). The ends were cut back, 0 bases at V and 5 bases at J, with 8 bases in the middle. The CDR3 consists of 13 residues. From germline, CDR1 is SGHRS and CDR2 YFSETQ. CDR3 nucleotide sequence: TGCGCCAGCAGCTTGGGACAGAGGGAGACCCAGTACTTC. It translates to CASSLGQRETQYF.